A selection of T cell receptor beta chains follows, all from one sample in a study of T cells in Graves' hyperthyroidism and ophthalmopathy. TCRdb analysed the multiplex PCR reads with MiXCR anew, one entry per CDR3 protein. The data contain some 360,000 distinct CDR3 sequences, less than 20% of them singletons. Sequenced: blood. These receptors originate from a middle-aged woman with Graves' ophthalmopathy. CDR3s include the opening cysteine and the closing phenylalanine or tryptophan. The D gene is left open where the match is weak. The size entry is marked missing in some rows and otherwise reads once, few, many or a size class.

>TRBD1|TRBV12-3/TRBV12-4|NA|TRBJ1-2
CASSLRGRMDGYTF
TGTGCCAGCAGTTTGAGGGGGCGAATGGATGGCTACACCTTC
>NA|TRBV28|many|TRBJ2-7
CASTRTHAYEQYF
TGTGCCAGCACACGGACACACGCCTACGAGCAGTACTTC
>NA|TRBV12-3/TRBV12-4|many|TRBJ2-5
CASSTFGGRGTQYF
TGTGCCAGCAGTACTTTTGGGGGCCGGGGGACCCAGTACTTC
>TRBD2|TRBV9|NA|TRBJ2-7
CASSPRLAAYEQYF
TGTGCCAGCAGCCCCCGTCTAGCGGCCTACGAGCAGTACTTC
>TRBD1|TRBV12-3/TRBV12-4|many|TRBJ1-1
CASSSTGSPTEAFF
TGTGCCAGCAGTTCGACAGGGAGCCCCACTGAAGCTTTCTTT
>TRBD1|TRBV5-8|many|TRBJ2-7
CASSRRDRITYEQYF
TGTGCCAGCAGCCGGCGGGACAGGATAACCTACGAGCAGTACTTC
>NA|TRBV6-5|many|TRBJ2-5
CASSYSSLDSGTQYF
TGTGCCAGCAGTTACTCGTCCCTAGATTCGGGGACCCAGTACTTC
>TRBD1|TRBV15|many|TRBJ1-2
CATSSRRGAQGQYGYTF
TGTGCCACCAGCAGTCGGAGGGGGGCACAGGGGCAGTATGGCTACACCTTC
>TRBD2|TRBV19|NA|TRBJ2-7
CASSEPTGDRGLAGACEQYF
TGTGCCAGTAGTGAGCCGACAGGGGATCGAGGACTAGCGGGAGCCTGCGAGCAGTACTTC
>NA|TRBV6-1|many|TRBJ2-7
CASSEAGTSAYEQYF
TGTGCCAGCAGTGAAGCCGGGACCTCCGCCTACGAGCAGTACTTC
>TRBD1|TRBV7-9|many|TRBJ2-7
CASSPPGQGRYEQYF
TGTGCCAGCAGCCCACCCGGACAGGGACGGTACGAGCAGTACTTC
>NA|TRBV2|many|TRBJ2-7
CASEAGISYEQYF
TGTGCCAGCGAGGCAGGTATCTCCTACGAGCAGTACTTC
>NA|TRBV6-1|many|TRBJ2-2
CASLKALWVTGELFF
TGTGCCAGCCTTAAAGCGCTGTGGGTCACCGGGGAGCTGTTTTTT
>NA|TRBV6-1|NA|TRBJ1-5
CASIRSGRRRQPQHF
TGTGCCAGCATTCGTTCCGGCAGACGCCGTCAGCCCCAGCATTTT
>TRBD1|TRBV5-1|few|TRBJ1-1
CASSSGTGPTEAFF
TGCGCCAGCAGCTCTGGGACAGGGCCGACGGAAGCTTTCTTT
>NA|TRBV12-3/TRBV12-4|many|TRBJ2-7
CASSSSGANSYEQYF
TGTGCCAGCAGTTCCTCGGGTGCAAACTCCTACGAGCAGTACTTC
>TRBD1|TRBV19|many|TRBJ2-4
CASGPRDRGENIQYF
TGTGCCAGTGGCCCCCGGGACAGGGGGGAAAACATTCAGTACTTC
>NA|TRBV28|many|TRBJ2-5
CASSLGENGQETQYF
TGTGCCAGCAGTTTAGGAGAGAACGGTCAAGAGACCCAGTACTTC
>NA|TRBV28|NA|TRBJ2-5
CASSFSGIAEQYQETQYF
TGTGCCAGCAGTTTCTCCGGGATAGCGGAGCAGTACCAAGAGACCCAGTACTTC
>NA|TRBV6-1|many|TRBJ1-5
CASRNSNQPQHF
TGTGCCAGCCGGAATAGCAATCAGCCCCAGCATTTT
>NA|TRBV19|many|TRBJ1-1
CASSIDLGVPGTFF
TGTGCCAGTAGTATAGATTTGGGGGTCCCCGGGACTTTCTTT